This TCR beta chain comes out of a study of PD-L1 blockade in urothelial cancer (dated by TCRdb to 2016 to 2017). For the study in its entirety: Therapy was started in the mid-2010s for all patients, and atezolizumab 1,200 mg was administered intravenously every 3 weeks. An ECOG performance status of 0 or 1 was recorded for the patients, and 0 to 3 prior chemotherapy regimens had been received by the patients. Under ten patients achieved durable clinical benefit and fewer than 25 did not. Pretreatment tumor samples, along with matched peripheral blood serially collected before and after atezolizumab treatment, were subjected to TCR sequencing. About 85% of the 29 patients were males with bladder-origin urothelial cancer, and about 60% of the 29 reported a prior smoking history. Pretreatment blood TCR-seq was available for twenty-nine patients, at least one posttreatment blood collection was obtained for about 25 patients, and tumor TCR-seq was available for about 25 patients. Progression-free survival longer than 6 months counted as durable clinical benefit, and TCR features were additionally tested against both progression-free and overall survival. In the same patients, whole exome sequencing and RNA sequencing of pretreatment tumors were performed in addition to TCR sequencing. Blood samples were analyzed at 3 weeks after treatment start (second dose) and at 6 weeks after treatment start. The study, an exploratory multi-omic analysis, examined somatic, immune and clinical correlates of response to PD-L1 blockade with atezolizumab in urothelial cancer. Blood samples gave median yields of around 150,000 T cells and some 84,000 unique TCRs, along with a median clonality of around 0.08.

A total of 25 to 30 patients with locally advanced or metastatic urothelial carcinoma, treated at Memorial Sloan Kettering on a trial protocol, made up the cohort. Peripheral blood mononuclear cells were collected pretreatment and during treatment, with between 1 and 8 total time points per patient. The Qiagen DNeasy Blood extraction kit was used to purify genomic DNA from total PBMCs and from tumor samples. PBMCs were collected pretreatment and during treatment and were isolated and stored as previously described. For this clone: Its target antigen remains unknown. Base qualities are missing; no much larger clone stands one base away.

What the study reported, not specific to this receptor: A pretreatment peripheral blood TCR clonality below the median was linked to improved progression-free and overall survival. Because of the small sample size (n of about 29) and the many exploratory analyses performed, the results are intended to be regarded as hypothesis-generating. Patients with durable benefit showed greater expansion of tumor-associated TCR clones in peripheral blood 3 weeks after starting treatment (n ≈ 23, p = 0.022).

Synthetic TCR analog templates were spiked into each PCR so that absolute template abundance could be estimated from read counts. TCRbeta CDR3 regions were amplified from genomic DNA with bias-controlled V and J gene primers using the immunoSEQ assay. Sequencing of rearranged TCRbeta segments was done at approximately 20X coverage. As for the original processing: Sequencing errors were corrected by clustering and CDR3s were annotated against IMGT to assign V, D and J genes. Downstream analyses used only productive TCRbeta rearrangements and left out out-of-frame or stop-codon sequences. To compute clonality, Shannon entropy was normalized by the log of the number of unique productive sequences and then subtracted from one. Clones differing between time points or between blood and tumor were identified by Fisher's exact test with Benjamini-Hochberg correction at adjusted p below 0.01. TCRdb obtained this table from immuneACCESS and retained in-frame rearrangements with V and J assigned. These tables miss some clones; where compared with another copy, unresolved V genes account for less than half of the shortfall, and the remainder is unexplained. The V and J calls and the clone size are those of that table, but D and trimming were determined from the DNA. This sample comprises about 84,000 clones, roughly 80% of them detected only once. The ten largest clonotypes hold more than 8% of the sample.

Sequencing was performed on PBMCs, taken around atezolizumab (anti-PD-L1) treatment. This clonotype was sampled from an older man with urothelial cancer.

Read as DNA, the sequence is TGTGCCTGGAGTGTAGGGCAGGGGAGTCAGCCCCAGCATTTT. It codes for CAWSVGQGSQPQHF. The chain couples TRBV30 to TRBJ1-5; the D gene is perhaps TRBD1, on 6 matching bases. The CDR1 and CDR2 encoded by the germline V gene (reference sequence) are GTSNPN and SVGIG. The CDR3 runs 14 residues from the cysteine to the phenylalanine. This entry keeps only the CDR3 DNA: 42 bases, framed from base 1. V drops 0 bases and J drops 6 bases, leaving 12 bases in between.